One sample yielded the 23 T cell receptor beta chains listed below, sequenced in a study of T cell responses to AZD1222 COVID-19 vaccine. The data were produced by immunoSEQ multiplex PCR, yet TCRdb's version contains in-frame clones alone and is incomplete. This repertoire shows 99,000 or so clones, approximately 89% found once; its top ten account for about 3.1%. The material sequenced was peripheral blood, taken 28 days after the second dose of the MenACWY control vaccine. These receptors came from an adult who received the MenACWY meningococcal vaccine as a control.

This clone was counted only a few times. The CDR3 coding sequence is TGTGCCAGCAGACTAGGAGGGGTGACCGGGGAGCTGTTTTTT. It specifies CASRLGGVTGELFF. This rearrangement joins TRBV6-5 to TRBJ2-2, with D possibly matching TRBD2 (6 bases). Germline values: CDR1 MNHEY, CDR2 SVGAGI. Deletions cut 6 bases from V and 5 bases from J, with 13 bases between. The CDR3 length is 14 residues.

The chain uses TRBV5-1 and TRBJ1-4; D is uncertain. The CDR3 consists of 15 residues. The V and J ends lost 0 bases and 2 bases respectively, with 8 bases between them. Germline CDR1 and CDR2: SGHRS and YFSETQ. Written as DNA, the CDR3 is TGCGCCAGCAGCTTGGGCGACAATACTAATGAAAAACTGTTTTTT. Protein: CASSLGDNTNEKLFF.

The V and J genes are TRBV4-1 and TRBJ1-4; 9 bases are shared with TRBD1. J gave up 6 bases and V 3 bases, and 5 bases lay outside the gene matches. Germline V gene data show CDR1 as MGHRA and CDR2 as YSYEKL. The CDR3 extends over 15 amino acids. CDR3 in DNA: TGCGCCAGCAGCCATTCCGGGACAGGGCATGAAAAACTGTTTTTT. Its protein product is CASSHSGTGHEKLFF.

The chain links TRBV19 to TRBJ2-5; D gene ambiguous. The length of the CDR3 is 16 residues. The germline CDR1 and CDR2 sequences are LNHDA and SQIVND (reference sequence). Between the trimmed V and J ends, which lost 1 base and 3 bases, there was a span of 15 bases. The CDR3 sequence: CASSIVVTGGKETQYF. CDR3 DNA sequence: TGTGCCAGTAGTATAGTGGTAACTGGTGGTAAAGAGACCCAGTACTTC.

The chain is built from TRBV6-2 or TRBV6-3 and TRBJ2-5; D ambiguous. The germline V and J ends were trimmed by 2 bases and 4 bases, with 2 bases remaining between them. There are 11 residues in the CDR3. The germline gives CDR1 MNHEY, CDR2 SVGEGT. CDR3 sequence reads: CASSYPETQYF. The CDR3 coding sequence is TGTGCCAGCAGTTACCCAGAGACCCAGTACTTC.

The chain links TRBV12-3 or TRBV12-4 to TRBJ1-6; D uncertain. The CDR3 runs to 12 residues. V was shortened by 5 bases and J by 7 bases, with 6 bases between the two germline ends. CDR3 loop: CASSLSNSPLHF. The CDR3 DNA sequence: TGTGCCAGCAGTCTATCGAATTCACCCCTCCACTTT.

CDR3 DNA: TGTGCCAGCAGCTTAAAACTAGCGGGCTCCTACAATGAGCAGTTCTTC. Amino acid sequence: CASSLKLAGSYNEQFF. The chain couples TRBV7-9 to TRBJ2-1, with 9 bases fitting TRBD2. The CDR3 has 16 residues. V shed 2 bases and J 0 bases; nucleotides not matched to a gene: 2. The germline V gene has CDR1 SEHNR and CDR2 FQNEAQ (reference sequence). Full variable domain (rest looked up from reference TRBV7-9 and TRBJ2-1): DTGVSQNPRHKITKRGQNVTFRCDPISEHNRLYWYRQTLGQGPEFLTYFQNEAQLEKSRLLSDRFSAERPKGSFSTLEIQRTEQGDSAMYLCASSLKLAGSYNEQFFGPGTRLTVL.

This CDR3 reads CASSSPSMNTEAFF. CDR3 nucleotide sequence: TGTGCCAGCAGTTCCCCCAGCATGAACACTGAAGCTTTCTTT. V gene TRBV6-5 combines with J gene TRBJ1-1; D gene ambiguous. Germline V gene lookup returns CDR1 MNHEY and CDR2 SVGAGI. V lost 4 bases and J lost 0, with 9 bases in between. The CDR3 runs 14 residues.

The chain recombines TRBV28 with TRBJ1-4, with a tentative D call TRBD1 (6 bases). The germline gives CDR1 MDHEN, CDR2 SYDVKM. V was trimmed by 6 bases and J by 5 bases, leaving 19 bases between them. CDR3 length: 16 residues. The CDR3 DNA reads TGTGCCAGCAGCCCTGGGGGGGCGAGAAGAAATGAAAAACTGTTTTTT. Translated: CASSPGGARRNEKLFF.

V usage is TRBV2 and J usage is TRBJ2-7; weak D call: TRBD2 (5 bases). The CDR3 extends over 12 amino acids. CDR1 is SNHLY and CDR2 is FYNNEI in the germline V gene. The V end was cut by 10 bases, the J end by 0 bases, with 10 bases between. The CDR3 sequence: CATGRDSYEQYF. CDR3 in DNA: TGTGCCACCGGACGGGACTCCTACGAGCAGTACTTC.

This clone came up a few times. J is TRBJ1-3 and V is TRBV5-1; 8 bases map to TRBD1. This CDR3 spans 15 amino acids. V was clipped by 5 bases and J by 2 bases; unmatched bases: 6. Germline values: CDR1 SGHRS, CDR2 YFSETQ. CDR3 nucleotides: TGCGCCAGCAGTCAGGGGGCGGTGGCTGGAAACACCATATATTTT. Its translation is CASSQGAVAGNTIYF.

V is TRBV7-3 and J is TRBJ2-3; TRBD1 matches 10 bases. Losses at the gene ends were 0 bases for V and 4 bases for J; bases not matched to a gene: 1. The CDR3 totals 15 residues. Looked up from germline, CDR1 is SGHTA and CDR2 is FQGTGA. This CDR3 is CASSLTGTGADTQYF. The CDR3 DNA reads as TGTGCCAGCAGCTTAACTGGGACAGGGGCAGATACGCAGTATTTT.

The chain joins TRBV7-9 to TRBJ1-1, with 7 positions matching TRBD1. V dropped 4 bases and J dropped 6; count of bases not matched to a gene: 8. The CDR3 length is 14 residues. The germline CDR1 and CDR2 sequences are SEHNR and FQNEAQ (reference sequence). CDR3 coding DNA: TGTGCCAGCAGCTATGACAGGGAGGGGGCTGAAGCTTTCTTT. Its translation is CASSYDREGAEAFF.

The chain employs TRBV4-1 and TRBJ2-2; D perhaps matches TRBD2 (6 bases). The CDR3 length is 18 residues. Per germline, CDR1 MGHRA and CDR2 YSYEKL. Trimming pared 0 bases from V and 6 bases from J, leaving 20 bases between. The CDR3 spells CASSQELEGGGLAGELFF. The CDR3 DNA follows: TGCGCCAGCAGCCAAGAATTGGAGGGCGGAGGACTGGCCGGGGAGCTGTTTTTT.

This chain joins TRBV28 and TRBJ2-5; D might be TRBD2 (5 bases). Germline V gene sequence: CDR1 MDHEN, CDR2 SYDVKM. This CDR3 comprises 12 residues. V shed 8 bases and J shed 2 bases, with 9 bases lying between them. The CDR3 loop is CASGLNQETQYF. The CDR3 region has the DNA TGTGCCAGCGGACTGAATCAAGAGACCCAGTACTTC. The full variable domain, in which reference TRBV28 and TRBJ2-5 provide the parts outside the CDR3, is DVKVTQSSRYLVKRTGEKVFLECVQDMDHENMFWYRQDPGLGLRLIYFSYDVKMKEKGDIPEGYSVSREKKERFSLILESASTNQTSMYLCASGLNQETQYFGPGTRLLVL.

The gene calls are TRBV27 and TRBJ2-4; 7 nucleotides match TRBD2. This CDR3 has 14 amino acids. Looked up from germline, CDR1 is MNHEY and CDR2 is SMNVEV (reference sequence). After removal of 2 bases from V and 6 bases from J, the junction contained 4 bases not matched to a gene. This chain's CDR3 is CASSLTSSGNIQYF. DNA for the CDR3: TGTGCCAGCAGTTTAACCTCTAGCGGAAACATTCAGTACTTC.

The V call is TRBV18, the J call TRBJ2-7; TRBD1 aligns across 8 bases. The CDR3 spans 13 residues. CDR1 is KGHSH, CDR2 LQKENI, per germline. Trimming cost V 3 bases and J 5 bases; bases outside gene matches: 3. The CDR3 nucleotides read TGTGCCAGCTCACCTCAGACAGGGGACGAGCAGTACTTC. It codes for CASSPQTGDEQYF. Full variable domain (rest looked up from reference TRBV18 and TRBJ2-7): NAGVMQNPRHLVRRRGQEARLRCSPMKGHSHVYWYRQLPEEGLKFMVYLQKENIIDESGMPKERFSAEFPKEGPSILRIQQVVRGDSAAYFCASSPQTGDEQYFGPGTRLTVT.

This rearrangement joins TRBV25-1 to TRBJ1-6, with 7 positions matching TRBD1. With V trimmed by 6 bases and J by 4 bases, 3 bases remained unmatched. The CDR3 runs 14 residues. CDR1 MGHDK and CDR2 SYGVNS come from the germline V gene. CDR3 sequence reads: CASRGQTYNSPLHF. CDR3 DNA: TGTGCCAGCAGGGGACAGACTTATAATTCACCCCTCCACTTT.

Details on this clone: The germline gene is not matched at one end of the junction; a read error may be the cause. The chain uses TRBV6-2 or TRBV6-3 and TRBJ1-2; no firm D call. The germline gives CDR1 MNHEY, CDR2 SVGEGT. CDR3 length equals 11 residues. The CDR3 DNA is TGTGCCAGCAGTTACTCGATGACGTTAGCCTTC. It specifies CASSYSMTLAF.

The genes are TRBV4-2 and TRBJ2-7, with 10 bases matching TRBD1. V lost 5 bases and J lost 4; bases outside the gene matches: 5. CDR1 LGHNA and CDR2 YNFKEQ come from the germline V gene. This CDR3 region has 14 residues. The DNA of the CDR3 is TGTGCCAGCAGCAGCCGGGACAGGGGTTACGAGCAGTACTTC. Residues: CASSSRDRGYEQYF.

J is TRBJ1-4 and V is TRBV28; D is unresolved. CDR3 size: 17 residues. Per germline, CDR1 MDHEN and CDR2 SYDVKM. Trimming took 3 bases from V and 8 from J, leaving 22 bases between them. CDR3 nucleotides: TGTGCCAGCAGTTTCGCCGGGATCGGGGAGGCCTGGGAAAAACTGTTTTTT. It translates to CASSFAGIGEAWEKLFF.

The CDR3 is CASSHPRGSANTGELFF. CDR3 DNA sequence: TGCGCCAGCAGCCACCCCAGGGGAAGCGCGAACACCGGGGAGCTGTTTTTT. The rearrangement uses TRBV4-3 and TRBJ2-2; D is perhaps TRBD1 (6 bases). The CDR3 totals 17 residues. The V end was cut by 3 bases, the J end by 0 bases, with 14 bases between. Germline V gene lookup returns CDR1 LGHNA and CDR2 YSLEER.

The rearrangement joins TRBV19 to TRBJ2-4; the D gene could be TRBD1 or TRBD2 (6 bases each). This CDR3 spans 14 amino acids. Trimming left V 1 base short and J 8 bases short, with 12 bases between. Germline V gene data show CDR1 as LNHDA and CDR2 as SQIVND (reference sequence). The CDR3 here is CASSIALEGDIQYF. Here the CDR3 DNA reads TGTGCCAGTAGTATAGCGCTGGAGGGGGACATTCAGTACTTC.